This TCR beta chain comes out of a study of cytomegalovirus exposure and HLA in healthy donors. Study in general: Membership in the Caucasian-associated ancestry cluster was found for about 80% of a few hundred genotyped donors.

CDR1 and CDR2 from the germline V gene are LGHNA and YSLEER. The CDR3 covers 14 residues. V was clipped by 0 bases and J by 1 base, with 6 bases between them. This clone showed up just a few times. The PCR made use of 60 Vbeta and 13 Jbeta primers. Using immunoSEQ multiplex PCR, the repertoire was profiled, and TCRdb retains in-frame clones only, with some absent. The table has roughly 190,000 clones, about 13% seen once. V and J are TRBV4-3 and TRBJ1-2; D unclear. The sequence was obtained from a man between 50 and 59 years old in good health and CMV-seropositive. Material: PBMCs. DNA for the CDR3: TGCGCCAGCAGCCAAGATCAAATTAACTATGGCTACACCTTC. It is translated as CASSQDQINYGYTF.